One T cell receptor (beta chain) is described in this entry. V was shortened by 5 bases and J by 2 bases, with 9 bases between the two germline ends. Germline assignment: CDR1 SQVTM and CDR2 ANQGSEA. The CDR3 has 12 amino acids. Data came from immunoSEQ multiplex PCR; TCRdb stores just in-frame clones and leaves some out. The repertoire holds approximately 50,000 clones, approximately 91% seen once, with approximately 1.2% in the top ten. This specimen belongs to a study of T cell changes during pregnancy in multiple sclerosis. The specimen comprised peripheral blood, sampled in the second trimester of pregnancy. The rearrangement uses TRBV29-1 and TRBJ2-5; no reliable D call. The clonotype comes from a female donor with multiple sclerosis, enrolled in a pregnancy study. CDR3 residues: CSVRQTQETQYF. CDR3 nucleotide sequence: TGCAGCGTTCGTCAAACTCAAGAGACCCAGTACTTC.